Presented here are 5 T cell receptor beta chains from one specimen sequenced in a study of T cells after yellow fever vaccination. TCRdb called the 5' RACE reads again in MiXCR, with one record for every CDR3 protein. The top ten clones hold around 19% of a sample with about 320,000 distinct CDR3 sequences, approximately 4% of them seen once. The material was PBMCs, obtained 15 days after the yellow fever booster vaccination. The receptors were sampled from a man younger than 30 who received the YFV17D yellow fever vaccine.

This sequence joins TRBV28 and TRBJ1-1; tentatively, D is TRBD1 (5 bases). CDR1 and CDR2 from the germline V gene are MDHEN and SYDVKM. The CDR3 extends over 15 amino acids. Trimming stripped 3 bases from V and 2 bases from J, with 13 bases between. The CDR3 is CASSFGGDENTEAFF. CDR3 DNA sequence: TGTGCCAGCAGTTTTGGAGGGGATGAAAACACTGAAGCTTTCTTT.

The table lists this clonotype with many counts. CDR3 sequence reads: CAIAPGRASADTQYF. The CDR3 nucleotides read TGTGCCATAGCGCCGGGCAGGGCGTCTGCAGATACGCAGTATTTT. The V gene is TRBV12-3 or TRBV12-4, the J gene TRBJ2-3, with D possibly being TRBD1 or TRBD2 (5 bases each). Trimming shortened V by 10 bases and J by 4 bases, and 21 bases separated the two germline ends. The CDR3 has 15 residues.

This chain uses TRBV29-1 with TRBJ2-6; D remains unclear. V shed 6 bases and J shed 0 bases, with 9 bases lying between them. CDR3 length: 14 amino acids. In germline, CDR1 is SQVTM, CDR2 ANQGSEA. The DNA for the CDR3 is TGCAGCGTAGCAGGAATCTCTGGGGCCAACGTCCTGACTTTC. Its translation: CSVAGISGANVLTF.

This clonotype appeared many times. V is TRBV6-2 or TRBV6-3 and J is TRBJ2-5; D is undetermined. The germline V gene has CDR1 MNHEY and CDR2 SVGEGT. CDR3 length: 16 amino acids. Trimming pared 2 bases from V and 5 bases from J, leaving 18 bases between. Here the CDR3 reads CASSYPFGLLEETQYF. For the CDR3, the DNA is TGTGCCAGCAGTTACCCTTTCGGCCTCTTGGAGGAGACCCAGTACTTC.

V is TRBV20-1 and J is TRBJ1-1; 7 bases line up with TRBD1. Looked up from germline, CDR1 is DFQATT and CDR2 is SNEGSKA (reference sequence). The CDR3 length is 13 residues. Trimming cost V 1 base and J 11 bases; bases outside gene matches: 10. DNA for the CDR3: TGCAGTGCTAGAGGGGGGCCCGACAGGGACGCTTTCTTT. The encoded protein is CSARGGPDRDAFF.